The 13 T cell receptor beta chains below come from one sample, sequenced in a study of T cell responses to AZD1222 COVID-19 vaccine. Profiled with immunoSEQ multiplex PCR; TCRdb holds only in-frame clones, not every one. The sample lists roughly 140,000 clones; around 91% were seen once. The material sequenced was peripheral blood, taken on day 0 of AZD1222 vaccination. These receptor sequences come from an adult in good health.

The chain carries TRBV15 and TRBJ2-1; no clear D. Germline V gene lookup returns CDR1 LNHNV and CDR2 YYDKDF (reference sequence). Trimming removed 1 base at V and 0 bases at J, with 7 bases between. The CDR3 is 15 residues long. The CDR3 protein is CATSRGVPSYNEQFF. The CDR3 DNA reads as TGTGCCACCAGCAGAGGGGTCCCCTCCTACAATGAGCAGTTCTTC. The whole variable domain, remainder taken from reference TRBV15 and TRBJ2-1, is DAMVIQNPRYQVTQFGKPVTLSCSQTLNHNVMYWYQQKSSQAPKLLFHYYDKDFNNEADTPDNFQSRRPNTSFCFLDIRSPGLGDTAMYLCATSRGVPSYNEQFFGPGTRLTVL.

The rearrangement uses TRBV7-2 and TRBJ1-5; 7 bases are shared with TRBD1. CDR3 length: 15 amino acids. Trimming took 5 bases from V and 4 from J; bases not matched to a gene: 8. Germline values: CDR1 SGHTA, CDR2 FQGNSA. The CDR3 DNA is TGTGCCAGCAGCCCCGGGACAGAGCGAAATCAGCCCCAGCATTTT. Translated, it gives CASSPGTERNQPQHF.

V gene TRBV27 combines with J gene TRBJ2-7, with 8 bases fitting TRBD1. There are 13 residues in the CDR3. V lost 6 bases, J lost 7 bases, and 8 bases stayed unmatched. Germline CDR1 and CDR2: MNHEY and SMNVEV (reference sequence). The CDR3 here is CASSPRQGREQYF. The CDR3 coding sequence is TGTGCCAGCAGCCCTCGACAGGGGCGAGAGCAGTACTTC.

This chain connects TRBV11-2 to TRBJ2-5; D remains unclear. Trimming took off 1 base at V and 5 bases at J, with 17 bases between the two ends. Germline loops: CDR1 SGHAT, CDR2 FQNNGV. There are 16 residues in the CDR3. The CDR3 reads CASSLGLSIEGETQYF. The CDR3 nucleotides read TGTGCCAGCAGCTTAGGATTGTCCATCGAAGGGGAGACCCAGTACTTC.

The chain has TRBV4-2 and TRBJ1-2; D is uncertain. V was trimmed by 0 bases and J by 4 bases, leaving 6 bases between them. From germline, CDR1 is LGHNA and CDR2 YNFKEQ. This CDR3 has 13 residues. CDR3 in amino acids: CASSQDRSYGYTF. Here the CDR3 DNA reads TGTGCCAGCAGCCAAGATAGGTCCTATGGCTACACCTTC.

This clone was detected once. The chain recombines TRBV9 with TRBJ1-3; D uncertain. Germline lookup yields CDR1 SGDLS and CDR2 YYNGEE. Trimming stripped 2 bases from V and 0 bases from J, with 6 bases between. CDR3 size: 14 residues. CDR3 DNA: TGTGCCAGCAGCGTCAGGCCCTCTGGAAACACCATATATTTT. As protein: CASSVRPSGNTIYF. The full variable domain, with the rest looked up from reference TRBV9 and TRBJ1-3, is DSGVTQTPKHLITATGQRVTLRCSPRSGDLSVYWYQQSLDQGLQFLIQYYNGEERAKGNILERFSAQQFPDLHSELNLSSLELGDSALYFCASSVRPSGNTIYFGEGSWLTVV.

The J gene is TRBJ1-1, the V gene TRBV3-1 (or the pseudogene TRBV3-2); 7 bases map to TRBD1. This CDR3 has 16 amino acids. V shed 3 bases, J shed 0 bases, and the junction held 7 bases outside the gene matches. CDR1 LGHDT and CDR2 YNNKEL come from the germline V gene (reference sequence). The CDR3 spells CASSQVDRLLNTEAFF. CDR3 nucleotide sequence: TGTGCCAGCAGCCAGGTGGACAGGCTTCTGAACACTGAAGCTTTCTTT.

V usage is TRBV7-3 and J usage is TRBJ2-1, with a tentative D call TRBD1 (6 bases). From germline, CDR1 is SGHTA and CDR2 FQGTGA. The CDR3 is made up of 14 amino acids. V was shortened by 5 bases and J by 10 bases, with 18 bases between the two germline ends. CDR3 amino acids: CASSLQGPQTEQFF. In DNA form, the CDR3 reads TGTGCCAGCAGCCTACAGGGACCCCAAACGGAGCAGTTCTTC. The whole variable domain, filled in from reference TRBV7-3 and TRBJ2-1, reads GAGVSQTPSNKVTEKGKYVELRCDPISGHTALYWYRQSLGQGPEFLIYFQGTGAADDSGLPNDRFFAVRPEGSVSTLKIQRTERGDSAVYLCASSLQGPQTEQFFGPGTRLTVL.

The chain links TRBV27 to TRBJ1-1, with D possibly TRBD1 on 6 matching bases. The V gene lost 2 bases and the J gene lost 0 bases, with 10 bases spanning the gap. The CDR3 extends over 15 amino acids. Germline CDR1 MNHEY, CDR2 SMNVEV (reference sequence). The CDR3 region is CASSLQGPLNTEAFF. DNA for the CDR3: TGTGCCAGCAGTTTACAGGGGCCCCTGAACACTGAAGCTTTCTTT.

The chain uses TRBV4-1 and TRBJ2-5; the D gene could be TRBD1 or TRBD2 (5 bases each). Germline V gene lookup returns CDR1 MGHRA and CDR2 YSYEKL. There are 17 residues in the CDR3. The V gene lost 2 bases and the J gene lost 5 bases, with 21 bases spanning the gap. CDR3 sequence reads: CASSQHQTGTTRETQYF. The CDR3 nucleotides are TGCGCCAGCAGCCAACATCAAACCGGGACGACGAGGGAGACCCAGTACTTC.

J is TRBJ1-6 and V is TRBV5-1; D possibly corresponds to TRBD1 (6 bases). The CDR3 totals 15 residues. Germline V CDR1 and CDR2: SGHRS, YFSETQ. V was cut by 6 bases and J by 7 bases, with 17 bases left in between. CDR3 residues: CASTRATGNNSPLHF. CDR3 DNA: TGCGCCAGCACGAGGGCAACAGGGAACAATTCACCCCTCCACTTT. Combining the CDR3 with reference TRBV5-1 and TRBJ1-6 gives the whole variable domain KAGVTQTPRYLIKTRGQQVTLSCSPISGHRSVSWYQQTPGQGLQFLFEYFSETQRNKGNFPGRFSGRQFSNSRSEMNVSTLELGDSALYLCASTRATGNNSPLHFGNGTRLTVT.

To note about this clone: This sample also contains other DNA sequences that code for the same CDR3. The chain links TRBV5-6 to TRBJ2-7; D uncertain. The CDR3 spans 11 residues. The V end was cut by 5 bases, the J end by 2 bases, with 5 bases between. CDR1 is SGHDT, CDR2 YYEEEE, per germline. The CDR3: CASSLAYEQYF. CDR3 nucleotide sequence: TGTGCCAGCAGTCTCGCCTACGAGCAGTACTTC.

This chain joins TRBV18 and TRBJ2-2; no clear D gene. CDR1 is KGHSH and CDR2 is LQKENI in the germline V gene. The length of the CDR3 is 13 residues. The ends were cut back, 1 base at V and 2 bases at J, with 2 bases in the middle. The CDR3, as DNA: TGTGCCAGCTCACCACTAAACACCGGGGAGCTGTTTTTT. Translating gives CASSPLNTGELFF.